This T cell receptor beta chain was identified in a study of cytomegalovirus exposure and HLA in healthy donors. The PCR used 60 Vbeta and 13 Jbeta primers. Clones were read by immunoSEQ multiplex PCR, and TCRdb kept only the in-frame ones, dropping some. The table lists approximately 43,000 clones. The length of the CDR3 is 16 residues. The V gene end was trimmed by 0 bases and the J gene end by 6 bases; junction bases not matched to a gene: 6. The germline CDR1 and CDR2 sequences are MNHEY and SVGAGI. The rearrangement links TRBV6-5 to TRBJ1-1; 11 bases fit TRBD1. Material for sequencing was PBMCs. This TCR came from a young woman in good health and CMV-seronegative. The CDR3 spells CASSYSRRGQGAEAFF. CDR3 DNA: TGTGCCAGCAGTTACTCAAGAAGGGGACAGGGGGCTGAAGCTTTCTTT.